This TCR beta chain came from a study of T cell responses to AZD1222 COVID-19 vaccine. The table came from immunoSEQ multiplex PCR; TCRdb's copy has only in-frame clones and leaves some out. The sample holds 95,000 to 120,000 clones; 88% are singletons and the top ten take approximately 6.9%. The CDR3 spans 14 residues. Between the trimmed V and J ends, which lost 7 bases and 0 bases, there was a span of 10 bases. Germline CDR1 is MDHEN and CDR2 is SYDVKM. This clone was seen a handful of times. The sample was peripheral blood, taken 28 days after the second AZD1222 dose. This sequence was found in an adult who received the AZD1222 COVID-19 vaccine. This chain joins TRBV28 and TRBJ1-3, with D tentatively TRBD1 (5 bases). The CDR3 sequence is CASTGGDSGNTIYF. The CDR3 nucleotides read TGTGCCAGCACCGGGGGGGACTCTGGAAACACCATATATTTT.